Presented here are 16 T cell receptor beta chains from one specimen sequenced in a study of spatial heterogeneity in lung cancer. The time point was: sample taken at primary tumor resection. TCRdb fed the 5' RACE reads into MiXCR, producing one record per CDR3 protein. The sample holds thousands of distinct CDR3 sequences, about 4.5% seen once. Sequencing was performed on PBMCs, taken at surgery. The receptors derive from a male donor with early-stage non-small cell lung cancer.

This clonotype was counted between two and nine times. The rearrangement uses TRBV20-1 and TRBJ1-4, with TRBD1 as a possible D gene (5 bases). Between the trimmed V and J ends, which lost 3 bases and 2 bases, there was a span of 16 bases. Germline V gene lookup returns CDR1 DFQATT and CDR2 SNEGSKA (reference sequence). The CDR3 length is 16 residues. CDR3 sequence (DNA): TGCAGTGCTAGGTTCGGCAGCCGGGGGACTAATGAAAAACTGTTTTTT. Amino acids: CSARFGSRGTNEKLFF.

This clonotype was recorded at least ten times. The chain has TRBV4-2 and TRBJ2-3, with D possibly called TRBD1 or TRBD2 (6 bases each). V gave up 0 bases and J gave up 5 bases, with 15 bases separating them. This CDR3 is built from 16 residues. Looked up from germline, CDR1 is LGHNA and CDR2 is YNFKEQ. CDR3 DNA sequence: TGTGCCAGCAGCCAAGATGCGACGGGGGCCCAAGATACGCAGTATTTT. Protein: CASSQDATGAQDTQYF.

There are many counts of this clonotype. The V gene is TRBV6-5, the J gene TRBJ1-4; TRBD1 might be the D (5 bases). CDR3 length: 14 residues. The V and J ends lost 7 bases and 8 bases respectively, with 17 bases between them. The V gene's germline CDR1 is MNHEY and CDR2 SVGAGI. The CDR3 sequence is CASKRDAAREKLFF. The CDR3 region has the DNA TGTGCCAGCAAAAGGGACGCAGCACGGGAAAAACTGTTTTTT.

This clonotype occurred many times. This sequence joins TRBV7-2 and TRBJ2-1; D may be TRBD2 (6 bases). CDR1 and CDR2 from the germline V gene are SGHTA and FQGNSA. The CDR3 length is 16 residues. Trimming left V 0 bases short and J 6 bases short, with 15 bases between. The CDR3 spells CASSLAAGITGNEQFF. The CDR3 DNA sequence: TGTGCCAGCAGCTTAGCAGCGGGTATCACGGGCAATGAGCAGTTCTTC.

This clonotype was detected ten times or more. The V gene is TRBV15, the J gene TRBJ2-5; 7 nucleotides line up with TRBD1. The CDR3 has 15 amino acids. The germline V gene has CDR1 LNHNV and CDR2 YYDKDF (reference sequence). After removal of 1 base from V and 1 base from J, the junction contained 3 bases not matched to a gene. The DNA of the CDR3 is TGTGCCACCAGCAGAGGCAGGGGGTCCCAAGAGACCCAGTACTTC. It encodes CATSRGRGSQETQYF.

In regard to this clonotype: Since a much larger clone is just one base distant, this may be a read error. This chain links TRBV20-1 with TRBJ1-1, with D possibly being TRBD1 (6 bases). Trimming removed 6 bases at V and 4 bases at J, with 15 bases between. Germline V gene data show CDR1 as DFQATT and CDR2 as SNEGSKA (reference sequence). The CDR3 contains 13 residues. In DNA form, the CDR3 reads TGCAGTGCGTCGGACAGCTTGAGCACTGAAGCTTTCTTT. Amino acids: CSASDSLSTEAFF.

This clonotype appeared a few times. The chain joins TRBV10-1 to TRBJ2-1; the match to TRBD2 covers 10 bases. Trimming removed 3 bases from V and 3 bases from J; junction bases left unmatched: 8. Per germline, CDR1 WNHNN and CDR2 SYGVQD (reference sequence). The CDR3 contains 17 residues. CDR3 in amino acids: CASSEDTSGANYNEQFF. The CDR3 region has the DNA TGCGCCAGCAGTGAAGATACTAGCGGGGCCAACTACAATGAGCAGTTCTTC.

In its sample, this clonotype was seen many times. The J gene is TRBJ1-2, the V gene TRBV10-3, with TRBD1 identical over 7 bases. Germline V gene lookup returns CDR1 ENHRY and CDR2 SYGVKD. This CDR3 has 14 amino acids. V shed 7 bases and J 4 bases; nucleotides not matched to a gene: 9. In DNA, the CDR3 is TGTGCCATCACTGGAAGGGACAGTCCCTATGGCTACACCTTC. Translation: CAITGRDSPYGYTF.

This clonotype was recorded many times. Written as DNA, the CDR3 is TGCAGTGCTAGTCTTGGACGTATCTACGAGCAGTACTTC. Translating gives CSASLGRIYEQYF. J is TRBJ2-7 and V is TRBV20-1, with D uncertain. CDR3 size: 13 residues. The germline V gene encodes CDR1 DFQATT and CDR2 SNEGSKA (reference sequence). V lost 3 bases and J 3 bases, leaving 12 bases between the germline ends.

The sample holds many counts of this clonotype. The chain employs TRBV7-2 and TRBJ1-4; D not resolved. Trimming stripped 5 bases from V and 0 bases from J, with 10 bases between. Germline CDR1 and CDR2: SGHTA and FQGNSA. The CDR3 has 15 amino acids. The CDR3, as DNA: TGTGCCAGCAGCGCGTCGAAGACAACTAATGAAAAACTGTTTTTT. Its translation: CASSASKTTNEKLFF.

The chain employs TRBV7-9 and TRBJ2-7, with 8 positions matching TRBD1. Germline CDR1 and CDR2: SEHNR and FQNEAQ (reference sequence). The junction had 8 bases not matched to a gene; V was cut back by 4 bases and J by 6 bases. The CDR3 loop spans 14 amino acids. CDR3 in amino acids: CASSSDRTGREQYV. CDR3 coding DNA: TGTGCCAGCAGCTCCGACCGGACAGGGCGCGAGCAGTACGTC.

This clonotype was counted at least ten times. J is TRBJ2-7 and V is TRBV4-1; 9 bases fit TRBD1. After removal of 4 bases from V and 0 bases from J, the junction contained 10 bases not matched to a gene. The germline gives CDR1 MGHRA, CDR2 YSYEKL. This CDR3 is built from 17 residues. The CDR3 is CASSLSPRDRDSYEQYF. CDR3 coding DNA: TGCGCCAGCAGCCTGTCCCCCCGGGACAGGGACTCCTACGAGCAGTACTTC.

This clonotype has more than one count but fewer than ten. The chain links TRBV9 to TRBJ2-5; 12 bases are a match to TRBD2. CDR3 size: 15 residues. J was trimmed by 4 bases and V by 3 bases; bases with no gene match: 4. The germline V gene encodes CDR1 SGDLS and CDR2 YYNGEE. The chain's CDR3 is CASSGGLAGLETQYF. The CDR3, as DNA: TGTGCCAGCAGCGGCGGACTAGCGGGGCTAGAGACCCAGTACTTC.

Many counts were recorded for this clonotype. The CDR3 coding sequence is TGTGCCAGCAGCTTAGGTGTAGGGGCGGCCAAAAACATTCAGTACTTC. This gives the protein CASSLGVGAAKNIQYF. The V and J genes are TRBV7-2 and TRBJ2-4; tentatively, D is TRBD1 (5 bases). The ends were cut back, 1 base at V and 1 base at J, with 11 bases in the middle. The CDR3 loop spans 16 amino acids. In germline, CDR1 is SGHTA, CDR2 FQGNSA.

This clonotype was seen at least ten times. The CDR3 loop reads CATSDGQGAYGQPQHF. In DNA, the CDR3 is TGTGCCACCAGTGATGGACAGGGGGCATATGGGCAGCCCCAGCATTTT. The chain joins TRBV24-1 to TRBJ1-5; 11 bases match TRBD1. Germline V gene data show CDR1 as KGHDR and CDR2 as SFDVKD. CDR3 size: 16 residues. Trimming removed 3 bases from V and 7 bases from J; junction bases left unmatched: 7.

This clonotype was observed at least ten times. J is TRBJ2-3 and V is TRBV7-2; D unclear. CDR1 SGHTA and CDR2 FQGNSA come from the germline V gene. This CDR3 is built from 13 residues. Trimming cost V 1 base and J 2 bases, with 4 bases left between them. The CDR3 region has the DNA TGTGCCAGCAGCTTAGTTTCCACAGATACGCAGTATTTT. As protein: CASSLVSTDTQYF.